This entry describes one T cell receptor (beta chain). Its antigen is unknown. No quality values exist for individual bases; no much larger clone is one base distant. Patients with a history of autoimmune disease or receiving systemic immunosuppression were excluded from the trial. In every dose cohort, peripheral blood was drawn for TCR sequencing at baseline, cycle 4 day 1, and cycle 7 day 1. Samples came from an open-label, multicenter, first-in-human phase I dose-escalation trial of ivuxolimab. The trial enrolled adults with locally advanced or metastatic head and neck squamous cell, hepatocellular, melanoma or renal cell carcinoma. Before TCR sequencing, CD4+ T cells and CD8+ T cells were sorted from peripheral blood as separate populations. This sample is part of a study of OX40 agonist ivuxolimab in advanced cancers. Background on the whole study: Ivuxolimab was a fully human IgG2 agonistic monoclonal antibody targeting the costimulatory receptor OX40 (CD134). In the dose-escalation cohort, around 80% of patients were male, and the mean age was 60 years with a range of 23 to 79. Intravenous ivuxolimab was administered to patients every 2 weeks at six dose levels: 0.01, 0.1, 0.3, 1.5, 3 and 10 mg/kg. Peripheral TCRbeta sequencing aimed to test whether ivuxolimab altered TCR sequence diversity and caused clonal T-cell expansion. The monotherapy dose-escalation portion (N ≈ 56 patients) of the phase I ivuxolimab trial is reported in the paper. Prior anti-PD-1, anti-PD-L1 or anti-CTLA-4 therapy was permitted, and checkpoint inhibitors had been received by about two fifths of dose-escalation patients. Partial responses were achieved by three dose-escalation patients, of whom one had hepatocellular carcinoma and two had cutaneous melanoma. Of the approximately 54 patients in dose escalation, approximately 20 had hepatocellular carcinoma, around 15 had melanoma, 9 had renal cell carcinoma and 9 had head and neck cancer.

Overall study outcomes, separate from this receptor: At doses of 0.1 to 3.0 mg/kg, clonal expansion of both CD4+ and CD8+ blood T cells was observed from baseline to week 6. After ivuxolimab, expanded clones were on average more numerous among CD8+ T cells than among CD4+ T cells. Low levels of normalized T-cell clonal expansion were also seen in some nonresponding patients. Antigen specificity was not determined for the clonally expanded peripheral T cells. In the 0.1-3.0 mg/kg groups, partial responders were among the patients with the lowest normalized peripheral clonal expansion, particularly in CD8+ T cells.

Genomic DNA was isolated from the sorted cells so that the TCRbeta CDR3 region could be sequenced. TCRbeta CDR3 regions were sequenced using the immunoSEQ Assay. Here the immuneACCESS table is served through TCRdb, limited to in-frame sequences with V and J called. Missing clones are a known gap in these copies; in checked studies unresolved V genes cover under half, and the rest lacks a known reason. For this sample the table gives tens of thousands of clones, of which 84% were detected only once. The ten largest clones take up roughly 30% of the sample. CDR1 is given as LNHDA and CDR2 as SQIVND, both from the germline V gene (reference sequence). V is cut back by 6 bases and J by 5 bases, with 8 bases in the junction unmatched. Reading from cysteine to phenylalanine, the CDR3 counts 14 amino acids. Only the CDR3 part of the read is kept: 42 bases, read in frame from the first base.

The sequence was collected from an adult with an advanced solid tumor such as melanoma, head and neck, liver or kidney cancer. The material was CD4+ or CD8+ T cells sorted from blood, obtained in a trial of the OX40 agonist ivuxolimab. The rearrangement combines TRBV19 with TRBJ1-1, and 8 junctional nucleotides match TRBD1. The nucleotide sequence is given as TGTGCCAGTAGGGGGACAGGCAGGGAGACTGAAGCTTTCTTT. This translates into CASRGTGRETEAFF.